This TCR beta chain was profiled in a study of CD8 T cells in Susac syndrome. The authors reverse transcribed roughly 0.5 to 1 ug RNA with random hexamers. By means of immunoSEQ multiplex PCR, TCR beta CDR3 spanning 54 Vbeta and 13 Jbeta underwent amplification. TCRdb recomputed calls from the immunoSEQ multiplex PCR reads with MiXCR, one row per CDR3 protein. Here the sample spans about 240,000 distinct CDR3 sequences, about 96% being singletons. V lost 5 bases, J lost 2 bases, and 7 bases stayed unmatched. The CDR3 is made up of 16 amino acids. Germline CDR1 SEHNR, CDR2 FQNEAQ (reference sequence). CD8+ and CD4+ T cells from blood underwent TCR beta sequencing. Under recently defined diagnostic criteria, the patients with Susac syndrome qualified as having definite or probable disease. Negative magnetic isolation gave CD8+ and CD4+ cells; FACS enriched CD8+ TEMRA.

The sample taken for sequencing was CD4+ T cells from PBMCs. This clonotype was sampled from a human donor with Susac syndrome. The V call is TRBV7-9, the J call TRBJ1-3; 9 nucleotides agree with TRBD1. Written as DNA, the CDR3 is TGTGCCAGCAGCCCCCGTCGGACAGGGGCTGGAAACACCATATATTTT. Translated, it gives CASSPRRTGAGNTIYF.